These 28 T cell receptor beta chains originate from one sample sequenced in a study of CD4 and CD8 cells across lung adenocarcinoma regions (dated by TCRdb to 2016 to 2018). To prepare the library, PCR was applied. Instrument used: HiSeq X Ten. TCRdb reprocessed the public reads (quality trimming at Q25 with fastp, clone calling with MiXCR) and kept in-frame beta chains. Duplicate CDR3 protein sequences are folded into a single record with the most common DNA and genes. The sample data list about 20,000 distinct CDR3 sequences, and about 53% of these were observed just once. Around a quarter of the sample lies in the top ten. The sample was CD8+ T cells from the center of a lung tumor. The sample's cell subset or site label, in plain terms: tumor center region. These receptors came from a female donor with lung adenocarcinoma. The CD4 and CD8 labels of this study may be unreliable.

The chain joins TRBV19 to TRBJ2-3; 10 nucleotides line up with TRBD2. The J call is in doubt because the DNA end fits TRBJ2-1 better. The CDR3 is 15 residues long. The V gene's germline CDR1 is LNHDA and CDR2 SQIVND (reference sequence). CDR3 loop: CASNLGTSVYNEQFF. In DNA, the CDR3 is TGTGCCAGTAACCTGGGGACTAGCGTGTACAATGAGCAGTTCTTC.

This clonotype was observed once. This chain links TRBV6-1 with TRBJ2-2; D may be TRBD1 or TRBD2 (5 bases each). Germline CDR1 and CDR2: MNHNS and SASEGT. The CDR3 runs 16 residues. V lost 4 bases, J lost 16 bases, and 28 bases lay in between. CDR3 nucleotide sequence: TGTGCCAGCAGTGTGCTCCGGGGCGCGAACACCGGGGCGCAGTTTTTT. As protein: CASSVLRGANTGAQFF.

This clonotype has ten or more counts. The chain is built from TRBV6-4 and TRBJ2-5, with 8 bases that match TRBD2. With V trimmed by 2 bases and J by 1 base, 3 bases remained unmatched. CDR1 and CDR2 from the germline V gene are MRHNA and SNTAGT. This CDR3 region has 15 residues. The CDR3: CASSDKLAAQETQYF. CDR3 DNA sequence: TGTGCCAGCAGTGACAAACTAGCGGCCCAAGAGACCCAGTACTTC.

This clonotype was seen at least ten times. V gene TRBV11-2 combines with J gene TRBJ2-7; D perhaps matches TRBD1 (6 bases). V was trimmed by 3 bases and J by 0 bases, leaving 9 bases between them. The CDR3 runs 14 residues. From germline, CDR1 is SGHAT and CDR2 FQNNGV. The CDR3 spells CASSFVDSSYEQYF. The CDR3 nucleotides are TGTGCCAGCAGCTTTGTGGACAGCTCCTACGAGCAGTACTTC.

This chain joins TRBV6-1 and TRBJ2-1, with D perhaps matching TRBD1 (6 bases). The J call is in doubt because the DNA end fits TRBJ2-7 better. Germline values: CDR1 MNHNS, CDR2 SASEGT. The CDR3 spans 14 residues. Written as DNA, the CDR3 is TGTGCCAGCAGCGATTGGACAGTCTCCTACGAGCAGTACTTC. It yields the protein CASSDWTVSYEQYF.

The rearrangement links TRBV7-2 to TRBJ1-1; D ambiguous. Germline assignment: CDR1 SGHTA and CDR2 FQGNSA. V dropped 5 bases and J dropped 7 bases, with 14 bases sitting between them. CDR3 length: 13 amino acids. The CDR3 protein is CASSLKSGNEAFF. Here the CDR3 DNA reads TGTGCCAGCAGCCTTAAGTCGGGCAATGAAGCTTTCTTT.

The chain combines TRBV6-1 with TRBJ2-1; a possible D gene is TRBD1 (5 bases). Germline values: CDR1 MNHNS, CDR2 SASEGT. The CDR3 has 16 amino acids. The V gene lost 5 bases and the J gene lost 4 bases, with 18 bases spanning the gap. CDR3 in amino acids: CASSQAAGKLYNEQFF. The CDR3 nucleotides are TGTGCCAGCAGTCAGGCCGCAGGGAAGTTGTACAATGAGCAGTTCTTC.

This rearrangement joins TRBV25-1 to TRBJ2-1; either TRBD1 or TRBD2 may fit D (6 bases each). Near its end, the DNA agrees better with TRBJ2-5, so the J call may be wrong. CDR1 and CDR2 from the germline V gene are MGHDK and SYGVNS. This CDR3 has 15 residues. The CDR3 DNA reads as TGTGCCAGCAGTGATCCTAGGGGGGCCGGAGAGACCCAGTACTTC. Its protein is CASSDPRGAGETQYF.

Comment on this clonotype: The junction and the germline gene differ at one end; a read error may be behind it. V and J are TRBV27 and TRBJ2-4; the D gene is possibly TRBD2 (5 bases). The CDR3 is made up of 15 amino acids. Germline-derived CDR1 and CDR2 are MNHEY and SMNVEV (reference sequence). CDR3 amino acids: CASSSWERDPNTQYF. The CDR3 nucleotides are TGTGCCAGCAGTTCGTGGGAGAGAGACCCAAATACGCAGTATTTC.

This chain links TRBV10-1 with TRBJ2-1; 9 bases map to TRBD2. The J call is uncertain, as TRBJ2-7 better fits the DNA end. CDR1 and CDR2 from the germline V gene are WNHNN and SYGVQD (reference sequence). The CDR3 runs 17 residues. The CDR3 loop reads CASSESNAAGGLYEQYF. The CDR3 DNA follows: TGCGCCAGCAGTGAGTCAAATGCGGCGGGAGGGTTGTACGAGCAGTACTTC.

The chain combines TRBV6-5 with TRBJ2-3; TRBD1 might be the D (6 bases). Deletions cut 1 base from V and 5 bases from J, with 16 bases between. CDR3 length: 16 residues. CDR1 is MNHEY and CDR2 is SVGAGI in the germline V gene. The CDR3 region is CASSYWGQGSKDTQYF. DNA of the CDR3: TGTGCCAGCAGTTACTGGGGTCAGGGGTCGAAAGATACGCAGTATTTT.

The V gene is TRBV12-3 or TRBV12-4, the J gene TRBJ1-1, with D uncertain. The V end was cut by 1 base, the J end by 11 bases, with 11 bases between. This CDR3 has 12 amino acids. The CDR3 spells CASSLVSGRAFF. The CDR3 DNA reads as TGTGCCAGCAGTTTAGTATCAGGAAGGGCTTTCTTT.

The genes are TRBV6-5 and TRBJ2-1; 10 positions agree with TRBD2. Trimming removed 2 bases from V and 7 bases from J; junction bases left unmatched: 5. The CDR3 is 15 residues long. Germline CDR1 MNHEY, CDR2 SVGAGI. CDR3 amino acids: CASSYEAGGSNEQFF. DNA for the CDR3: TGTGCCAGCAGTTACGAAGCGGGAGGGTCGAATGAGCAGTTCTTC.

At least ten counts were recorded for this clonotype. This sequence joins TRBV10-2 and TRBJ2-7, with 9 bases that match TRBD2. J gave up 6 bases and V 5 bases, and 14 bases lay outside the gene matches. CDR1 WSHSY and CDR2 SAAADI come from the germline V gene. The CDR3 consists of 16 residues. CDR3 sequence: CASSLTSGPRRGEQYF. The DNA for the CDR3 is TGCGCCAGCAGTCTCACTAGCGGGCCCCGTAGGGGCGAGCAGTACTTC.

With regard to this clonotype: A junction boundary mismatches the germline segment, possibly from a read error. The chain employs TRBV6-4 and TRBJ2-3; the match to TRBD2 covers 8 bases. The CDR3 contains 19 residues. CDR1 MRHNA and CDR2 SNTAGT come from the germline V gene. CDR3 coding DNA: TGTGCCAGCAGGGACTCCGAGGGGCGGGGGGCCAGTGGCCCAGAGACCCAGTATTTC. The encoded protein is CASRDSEGRGASGPETQYF.

The chain uses TRBV14 and TRBJ2-5, with D possibly TRBD2 on 5 matching bases. TRBJ2-7 matches the DNA end more closely, so the J call is doubtful. Per germline, CDR1 SGHDN and CDR2 FVKESK. The CDR3 length is 16 residues. CDR3 in DNA: TGTGCCAGCAGCCAGACTACCTCCCCTAGAGCCTACGAGCAGTACTTC. Translating it yields CASSQTTSPRAYEQYF.

This clonotype was found a few times. The V gene is TRBV15, the J gene TRBJ2-2; D is possibly TRBD2 (6 bases). Germline V CDR1 and CDR2: LNHNV, YYDKDF (reference sequence). Trimming pared 0 bases from V and 5 bases from J, leaving 7 bases between. The CDR3 runs to 14 residues. The CDR3 is CATSRDGGTGELFF. In nucleotides, the CDR3 is TGTGCCACCAGCAGAGACGGGGGTACCGGGGAGCTGTTTTTT.

The chain uses TRBV5-1 and TRBJ2-5; D is unclear. Germline CDR1 reads SGHRS; CDR2 reads YFSETQ. Trimming removed 4 bases at V and 2 bases at J, with 12 bases between. The CDR3 length is 14 residues. This CDR3 is CASSPGRSQETQYF. CDR3 DNA sequence: TGCGCCAGCAGCCCGGGCAGATCGCAAGAGACCCAGTACTTC.

Comment on this clonotype: Mismatch with germline at one junction end may stem from a read error. V usage is TRBV28 and J usage is TRBJ1-5; D uncertain. Germline V CDR1 and CDR2: MDHEN, SYDVKM. The CDR3 totals 13 residues. The CDR3 bases are TGTGCCAGCAGTTTCTACGGGAATCAGCCCCACCATTTT. The encoded protein is CASSFYGNQPHHF.

This clonotype was detected only once. V usage is TRBV6-5 and J usage is TRBJ1-3; 7 nucleotides agree with TRBD1. The ends lost 2 bases at V and 4 bases at J; junction bases unmatched: 5. Germline CDR1 MNHEY, CDR2 SVGAGI. The length of the CDR3 is 15 residues. CDR3 sequence (DNA): TGTGCCAGCAGTTACACAGGGGCGGAGGGAAACACCATATATTTT. It is translated as CASSYTGAEGNTIYF.

J is TRBJ2-2 and V is TRBV6-1; 8 bases fit TRBD1. CDR3 length: 15 amino acids. Per germline, CDR1 MNHNS and CDR2 SASEGT. Losses at the gene ends were 6 bases for V and 16 bases for J; bases not matched to a gene: 19. The CDR3 loop reads CASRRWTGNTGKQFF. Written as DNA, the CDR3 is TGTGCCAGCAGGCGATGGACAGGGAACACCGGGAAGCAGTTTTTT.

There are many counts of this clonotype. The chain recombines TRBV6-6 with TRBJ2-5, with 12 positions matching TRBD1. With the DNA end fitting TRBJ2-7 better, the J assignment may be wrong. Germline CDR1 MNHNY, CDR2 SVGAGI (reference sequence). This CDR3 comprises 15 residues. The CDR3 is CASSKGTGGKYEQYV. DNA for the CDR3: TGTGCCAGCTCTAAAGGGACAGGGGGCAAGTACGAGCAGTACGTC.

This clonotype ranks as medium-sized. The chain is built from TRBV27 and TRBJ1-6, with 7 bases fitting TRBD1. The CDR3 is 14 amino acids. V was clipped by 4 bases and J by 7 bases; unmatched bases: 4. The germline gives CDR1 MNHEY, CDR2 SMNVEV (reference sequence). CDR3 amino acids: CASSSDRWNSPLHF. Written as DNA, the CDR3 is TGTGCCAGCAGTTCGGACAGGTGGAATTCACCCCTCCACTTT.

This clonotype was counted a few times. The chain links TRBV9 to TRBJ2-3; TRBD1 agrees at 9 bases. This CDR3 comprises 15 residues. From germline, CDR1 is SGDLS and CDR2 YYNGEE. J gave up 1 base and V 4 bases, and 4 bases lay outside the gene matches. In DNA, the CDR3 is TGTGCCAGCAGCAGCCGGGACAGGGGCACAGATACGCAGTATTTT. Its protein product is CASSSRDRGTDTQYF.

This clonotype is deemed medium-sized. The chain couples TRBV27 to TRBJ2-2; tentative D call: TRBD1 (5 bases). Germline CDR1 MNHEY, CDR2 SMNVEV (reference sequence). Trimming stripped 6 bases from V and 5 bases from J, with 7 bases between. The CDR3 contains 12 residues. The DNA for the CDR3 is TGTGCCAGCAGAGGACAAACCGGGGAGCTGTTTTTT. It specifies CASRGQTGELFF.

V is TRBV10-1 and J is TRBJ2-5, with 8 bases fitting TRBD2. Germline assignment: CDR1 WNHNN and CDR2 SYGVQD (reference sequence). The CDR3 sequence is 14 residues long. The chain's CDR3 is CAGSGGVDQETQYF. CDR3 nucleotides: TGCGCGGGCAGCGGGGGTGTAGACCAAGAGACCCAGTACTTC.

This clonotype has only one observation. The CDR3 sequence: CASREDSEAFF. CDR3 nucleotides: TGTGCCAGCAGAGAGGACAGTGAAGCTTTCTTT. The V gene is TRBV12-3 or TRBV12-4, the J gene TRBJ1-1; D is possibly TRBD1 (6 bases). The CDR3 length is 11 residues. V lost 6 bases and J lost 7, with 9 bases in between.

On this clonotype: Relative to the germline gene, one junction end is altered; a read error may explain this. This rearrangement joins TRBV10-3 to TRBJ2-3; D might be TRBD1 or TRBD2, each matching 6 bases. From germline, CDR1 is ENHRY and CDR2 SYGVKD. The CDR3 extends over 13 amino acids. The CDR3 region is CATGLGGKNTQYF. In DNA, the CDR3 is TGTGCCACGGGGCTGGGGGGCAAAAATACGCAGTATTTC.